These 10 T cell receptor beta chains were sequenced from one sample in a study of OX40 agonist ivuxolimab in advanced cancers. Clones were read by immunoSEQ multiplex PCR, and TCRdb kept only the in-frame ones, dropping some. Seen here are about 99,000 clones, roughly 95% observed once, and the top ten hold 2%. This sample comprised CD4+ or CD8+ T cells sorted from blood, obtained in a trial of the OX40 agonist ivuxolimab. The receptors come from an adult with an advanced solid tumor such as melanoma, head and neck, liver or kidney cancer.

CDR3 in amino acids: CASSFSGVHDLSSSYGYTF. For the CDR3, the DNA is TGTGCCAGCAGTTTTTCGGGGGTGCATGACCTCAGTAGTAGCTATGGCTACACCTTC. This sequence joins TRBV27 and TRBJ1-2; weak D call: TRBD1 (5 bases). The CDR3 spans 19 residues. Germline CDR1 is MNHEY and CDR2 is SMNVEV (reference sequence). V lost 3 bases and J lost 4, with 27 bases in between.

The J gene is TRBJ2-1, the V gene TRBV30, with D perhaps matching TRBD2 (5 bases). This CDR3 spans 15 amino acids. The germline gives CDR1 GTSNPN, CDR2 SVGIG (reference sequence). Trimming removed 2 bases at V and 6 bases at J, with 17 bases between. The CDR3 sequence: CAWSIANPGSNEQFF. The CDR3, as DNA: TGTGCCTGGAGTATTGCCAATCCGGGGAGCAATGAGCAGTTCTTC.

The CDR3 reads CASSVTGGGAQETQYF. The CDR3, as DNA: TGTGCCAGCAGCGTGACAGGCGGTGGGGCCCAAGAGACCCAGTACTTC. V usage is TRBV5-6 and J usage is TRBJ2-5; the D gene is possibly TRBD1 (6 bases). The CDR3 length is 16 residues. V was trimmed by 4 bases and J by 1 base, leaving 17 bases between them. In germline, CDR1 is SGHDT, CDR2 YYEEEE. Combining the CDR3 with reference TRBV5-6 and TRBJ2-5 gives the whole variable domain DAGVTQSPTHLIKTRGQQVTLRCSPKSGHDTVSWYQQALGQGPQFIFQYYEEEERQRGNFPDRFSGHQFPNYSSELNVNALLLGDSALYLCASSVTGGGAQETQYFGPGTRLLVL.

V usage is TRBV7-2 and J usage is TRBJ2-3; 9 bases line up with TRBD2. The J segment lost 5 bases and the V segment lost 5 bases, leaving 11 bases of the junction unmatched. Germline V gives CDR1 SGHTA, CDR2 FQGNSA. The length of the CDR3 is 16 residues. CDR3 in DNA: TGTGCCAGCAGCCCCGTTCTAGCGGGGTCTCTAGATACGCAGTATTTT. Translated: CASSPVLAGSLDTQYF.

This clone was counted once. The chain combines TRBV29-1 with TRBJ2-1; the match to TRBD1 covers 8 bases. The J segment lost 3 bases and the V segment lost 7 bases, leaving 8 bases of the junction unmatched. The CDR3 runs 14 residues. Germline CDR1 and CDR2: SQVTM and ANQGSEA. The chain's CDR3 is CSARGQGIYNEQFF. The CDR3 DNA sequence: TGCAGCGCAAGAGGACAGGGTATCTACAATGAGCAGTTCTTC.

The chain has TRBV19 and TRBJ1-6, with unresolved D. Germline lookup yields CDR1 LNHDA and CDR2 SQIVND (reference sequence). The length of the CDR3 is 14 residues. Trimming pared 3 bases from V and 0 bases from J, leaving 3 bases between. The CDR3 loop is CASSISSYNSPLHF. In nucleotides, the CDR3 is TGTGCCAGTAGTATCAGCTCCTATAATTCACCCCTCCACTTT.

The chain uses TRBV5-1 and TRBJ2-7; 9 bases are a match to TRBD1. Germline trimming cut 0 bases from V and 4 bases from J; bases unmatched to any gene: 2. Germline CDR1 is SGHRS and CDR2 is YFSETQ. The CDR3 loop spans 14 amino acids. CDR3 protein: CASSLVQGAYEQYF. The CDR3 coding sequence is TGCGCCAGCAGCTTGGTACAGGGGGCATACGAGCAGTACTTC.

The chain carries TRBV9 and TRBJ2-1; D is unclear. In germline, CDR1 is SGDLS, CDR2 YYNGEE. The CDR3 has 15 amino acids. Deletions cut 0 bases from V and 4 bases from J, with 11 bases between. This chain's CDR3 is CASSVEGLLYNEQFF. The CDR3 DNA sequence: TGTGCCAGCAGCGTAGAAGGGCTACTATACAATGAGCAGTTCTTC.

This chain joins TRBV19 and TRBJ1-5; the D gene is possibly TRBD1 (5 bases). Germline V lookup: CDR1 LNHDA, CDR2 SQIVND (reference sequence). The V and J ends lost 6 bases and 2 bases respectively, with 14 bases between them. The CDR3 is made up of 15 amino acids. The CDR3 region has the DNA TGTGCCAGTAGCTGGCAGGGAGGCGGCAATCAGCCCCAGCATTTT. Encoded protein: CASSWQGGGNQPQHF.

The chain has TRBV9 and TRBJ2-5, with 13 positions matching TRBD2. CDR3 size: 16 residues. Trimming took 3 bases from V and 3 from J; bases not matched to a gene: 5. CDR1 and CDR2 from the germline V gene are SGDLS and YYNGEE. CDR3 DNA sequence: TGTGCCAGCAGCGACGGACTAGCGGGGGTGGAAGAGACCCAGTACTTC. Encoded protein: CASSDGLAGVEETQYF. Full variable domain (remainder filled in from reference TRBV9 and TRBJ2-5): DSGVTQTPKHLITATGQRVTLRCSPRSGDLSVYWYQQSLDQGLQFLIQYYNGEERAKGNILERFSAQQFPDLHSELNLSSLELGDSALYFCASSDGLAGVEETQYFGPGTRLLVL.